This T cell receptor (beta chain) was recovered during a study of OX40 agonist ivuxolimab in advanced cancers. Study-wide background: Ivuxolimab, an agonistic anti-OX40 (CD134) antibody, was given to patients.

The germline V gene encodes CDR1 LNHDA and CDR2 SQIVND (reference sequence). Trimming took off 7 bases at V and 0 bases at J, with 21 bases between the two ends. The CDR3 loop spans 17 amino acids. Profiling relied on immunoSEQ multiplex PCR, and the TCRdb table lists in-frame clones only, not all of them. The sample shows under 110,000 clones, 90% of them seen only once. The clonotype originates from an adult with an advanced solid tumor such as melanoma, head and neck, liver or kidney cancer. This chain uses TRBV19 with TRBJ1-1; D remains ambiguous. Material: CD4+ or CD8+ T cells sorted from blood, obtained in a trial of the OX40 agonist ivuxolimab. For the CDR3, the DNA is TGTGCCAGTACTCGCTCGCAATCGCCGACAATGAACACTGAAGCTTTCTTT. Protein: CASTRSQSPTMNTEAFF. Combining the CDR3 with reference TRBV19 and TRBJ1-1 gives the whole variable domain DGGITQSPKYLFRKEGQNVTLSCEQNLNHDAMYWYRQDPGQGLRLIYYSQIVNDFQKGDIAEGYSVSREKKESFPLTVTSAQKNPTAFYLCASTRSQSPTMNTEAFFGQGTRLTVV.